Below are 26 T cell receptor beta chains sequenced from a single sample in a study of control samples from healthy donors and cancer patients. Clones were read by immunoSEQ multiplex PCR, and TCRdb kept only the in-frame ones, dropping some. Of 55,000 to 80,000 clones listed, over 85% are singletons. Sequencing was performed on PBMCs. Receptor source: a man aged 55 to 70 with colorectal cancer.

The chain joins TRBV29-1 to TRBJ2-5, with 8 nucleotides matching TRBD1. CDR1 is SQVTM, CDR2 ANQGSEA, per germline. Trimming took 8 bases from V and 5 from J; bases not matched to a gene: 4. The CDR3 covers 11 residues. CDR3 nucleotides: TGCAGCTTTTACAGGGGGGAGACCCAGTACTTC. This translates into CSFYRGETQYF.

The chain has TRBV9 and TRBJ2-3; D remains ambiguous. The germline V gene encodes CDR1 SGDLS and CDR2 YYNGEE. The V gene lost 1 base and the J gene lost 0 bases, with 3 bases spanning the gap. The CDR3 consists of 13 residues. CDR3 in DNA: TGTGCCAGCAGCGTAAGCAGCACAGATACGCAGTATTTT. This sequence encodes CASSVSSTDTQYF.

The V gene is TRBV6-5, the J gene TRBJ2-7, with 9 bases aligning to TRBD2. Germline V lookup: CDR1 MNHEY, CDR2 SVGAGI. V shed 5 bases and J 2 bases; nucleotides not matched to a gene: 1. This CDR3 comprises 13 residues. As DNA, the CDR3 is TGTGCCAGCAGTAGCGGGGGGACCTACGAGCAGTACTTC. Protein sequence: CASSSGGTYEQYF.

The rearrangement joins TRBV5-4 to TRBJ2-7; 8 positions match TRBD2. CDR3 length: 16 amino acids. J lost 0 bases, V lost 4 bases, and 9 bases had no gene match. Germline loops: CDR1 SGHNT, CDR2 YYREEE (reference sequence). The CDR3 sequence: CASSLSGGASSYEQYF. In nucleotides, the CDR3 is TGTGCCAGCAGCCTCTCGGGGGGGGCGAGCTCCTACGAGCAGTACTTC. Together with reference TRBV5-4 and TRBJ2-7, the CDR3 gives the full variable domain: ETGVTQSPTHLIKTRGQQVTLRCSSQSGHNTVSWYQQALGQGPQFIFQYYREEENGRGNFPPRFSGLQFPNYSSELNVNALELDDSALYLCASSLSGGASSYEQYFGPGTRLTVT.

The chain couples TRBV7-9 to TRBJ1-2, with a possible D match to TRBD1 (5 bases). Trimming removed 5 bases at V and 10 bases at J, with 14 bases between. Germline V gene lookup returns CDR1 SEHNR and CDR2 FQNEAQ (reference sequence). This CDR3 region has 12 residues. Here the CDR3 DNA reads TGTGCCAGCAGCCTGGGGGGATCTGCCTACACCTTC. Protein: CASSLGGSAYTF.

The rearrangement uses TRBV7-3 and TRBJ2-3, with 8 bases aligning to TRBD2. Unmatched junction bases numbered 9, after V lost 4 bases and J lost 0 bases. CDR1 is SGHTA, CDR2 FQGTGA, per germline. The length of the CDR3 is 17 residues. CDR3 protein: CASSSQPGLGSTDTQYF. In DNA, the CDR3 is TGTGCCAGCAGCTCCCAGCCGGGACTAGGAAGCACAGATACGCAGTATTTT. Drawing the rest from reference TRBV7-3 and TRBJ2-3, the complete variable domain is GAGVSQTPSNKVTEKGKYVELRCDPISGHTALYWYRQSLGQGPEFLIYFQGTGAADDSGLPNDRFFAVRPEGSVSTLKIQRTERGDSAVYLCASSSQPGLGSTDTQYFGPGTRLTVL.

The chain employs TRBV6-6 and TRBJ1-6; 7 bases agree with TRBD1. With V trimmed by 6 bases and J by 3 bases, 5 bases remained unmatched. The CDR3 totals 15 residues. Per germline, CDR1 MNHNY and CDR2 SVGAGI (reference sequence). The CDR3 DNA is TGTGCCAGCAGCAGCTGGGACAGCTATAATTCACCCCTCCACTTT. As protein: CASSSWDSYNSPLHF.

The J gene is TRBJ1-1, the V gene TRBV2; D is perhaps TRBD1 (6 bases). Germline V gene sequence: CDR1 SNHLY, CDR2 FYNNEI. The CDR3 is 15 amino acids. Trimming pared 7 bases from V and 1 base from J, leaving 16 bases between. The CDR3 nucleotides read TGTGCCAGCACCACCCAGGGGCAGGCGAACACTGAAGCTTTCTTT. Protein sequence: CASTTQGQANTEAFF.

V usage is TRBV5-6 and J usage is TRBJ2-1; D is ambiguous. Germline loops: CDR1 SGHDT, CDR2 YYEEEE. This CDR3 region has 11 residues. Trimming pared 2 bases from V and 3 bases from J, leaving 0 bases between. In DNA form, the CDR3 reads TGTGCCAGCAGCTTCTACAATGAGCAGTTCTTC. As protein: CASSFYNEQFF.

CDR3 sequence (DNA): TGTGCCAGCAGCGAAAGATTTGAGAAATTGTCTGGAGAGTATGGCTACACCTTC. This codes for CASSERFEKLSGEYGYTF. This chain uses TRBV7-8 with TRBJ1-2; no reliable D call. V was pared by 5 bases and J by 5 bases, with 27 bases between. Germline loops: CDR1 SGHVS, CDR2 FQNEAQ. This CDR3 comprises 18 residues.

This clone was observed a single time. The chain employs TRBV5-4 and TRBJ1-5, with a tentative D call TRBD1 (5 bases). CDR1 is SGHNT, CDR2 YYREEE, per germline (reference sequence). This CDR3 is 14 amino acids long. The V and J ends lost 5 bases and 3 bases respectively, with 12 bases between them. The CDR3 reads CASRLWGTNQPQHF. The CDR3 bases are TGTGCCAGCAGACTGTGGGGGACCAATCAGCCCCAGCATTTT.

CDR3 bases: TGTGCCAGCAGTTCTCAATTACAGGGGTTTTATGGAAACACCATATATTTT. Protein sequence: CASSSQLQGFYGNTIYF. This chain uses TRBV28 with TRBJ1-3, with TRBD1 matching 7 bases. CDR3 size: 17 residues. Per the germline V gene, CDR1 is MDHEN and CDR2 is SYDVKM. After removal of 4 bases from V and 3 bases from J, the junction contained 12 bases not matched to a gene.

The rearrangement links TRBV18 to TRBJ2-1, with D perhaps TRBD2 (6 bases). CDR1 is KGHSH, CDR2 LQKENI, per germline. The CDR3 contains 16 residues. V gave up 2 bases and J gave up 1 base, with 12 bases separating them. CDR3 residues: CASSPSRGASYNEQFF. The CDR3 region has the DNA TGTGCCAGCTCACCATCTCGCGGGGCTTCCTACAATGAGCAGTTCTTC.

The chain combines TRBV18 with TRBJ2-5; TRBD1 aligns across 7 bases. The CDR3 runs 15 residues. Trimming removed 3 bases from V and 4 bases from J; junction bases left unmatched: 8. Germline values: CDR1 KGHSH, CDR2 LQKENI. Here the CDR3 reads CASSPLGTAPETQYF. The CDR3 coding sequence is TGTGCCAGCTCACCCCTGGGGACAGCGCCAGAGACCCAGTACTTC.

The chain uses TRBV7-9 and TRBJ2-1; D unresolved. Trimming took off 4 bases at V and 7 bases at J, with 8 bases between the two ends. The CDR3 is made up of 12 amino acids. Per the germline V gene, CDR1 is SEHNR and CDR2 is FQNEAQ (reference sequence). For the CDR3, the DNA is TGTGCCAGCAGCTCGGGTGGGAATGAGCAGTTCTTC. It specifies CASSSGGNEQFF.

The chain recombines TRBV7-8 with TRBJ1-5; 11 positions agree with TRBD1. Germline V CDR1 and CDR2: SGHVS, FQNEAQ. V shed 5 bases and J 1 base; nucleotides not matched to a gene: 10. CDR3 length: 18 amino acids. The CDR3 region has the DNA TGTGCCAGCAGCCCCGGACAGGGGGCGGGGGTGAGCAATCAGCCCCAGCATTTT. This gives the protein CASSPGQGAGVSNQPQHF.

The DNA for the CDR3 is TGCGCCAGCAGCCAAGGTCTCGGACCGGGACAGAACATTCAGCCCCAGCATTTT. Protein: CASSQGLGPGQNIQPQHF. The rearrangement links TRBV4-1 to TRBJ1-5; TRBD1 aligns across 7 bases. This CDR3 comprises 18 residues. Trimming removed 1 base from V and 6 bases from J; junction bases left unmatched: 15. Germline V lookup: CDR1 MGHRA, CDR2 YSYEKL.

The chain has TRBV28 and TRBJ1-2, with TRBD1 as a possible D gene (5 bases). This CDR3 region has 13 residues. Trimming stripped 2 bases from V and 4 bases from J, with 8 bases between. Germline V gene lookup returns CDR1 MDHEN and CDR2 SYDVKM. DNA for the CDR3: TGTGCCAGCAGTTTAACGCAGGGCTATGGCTACACCTTC. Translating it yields CASSLTQGYGYTF.

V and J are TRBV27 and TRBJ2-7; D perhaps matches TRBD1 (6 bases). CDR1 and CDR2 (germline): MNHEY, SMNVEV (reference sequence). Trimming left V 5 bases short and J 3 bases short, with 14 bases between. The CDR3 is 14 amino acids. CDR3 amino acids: CASSGTRISYEQYF. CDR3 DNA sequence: TGTGCCAGCAGTGGGACACGGATAAGCTACGAGCAGTACTTC.

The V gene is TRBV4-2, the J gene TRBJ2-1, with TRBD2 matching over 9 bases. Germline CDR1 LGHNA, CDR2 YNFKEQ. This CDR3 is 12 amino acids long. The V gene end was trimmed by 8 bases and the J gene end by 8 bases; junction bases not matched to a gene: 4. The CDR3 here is CASAGGRDEQFF. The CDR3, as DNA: TGTGCCAGCGCGGGGGGGAGGGATGAGCAGTTCTTC.

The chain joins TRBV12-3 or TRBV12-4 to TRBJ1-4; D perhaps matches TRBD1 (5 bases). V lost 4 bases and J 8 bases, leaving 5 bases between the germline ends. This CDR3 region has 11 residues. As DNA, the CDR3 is TGTGCCAGCAGTTGGGGCGAAAAACTGTTTTTT. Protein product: CASSWGEKLFF.

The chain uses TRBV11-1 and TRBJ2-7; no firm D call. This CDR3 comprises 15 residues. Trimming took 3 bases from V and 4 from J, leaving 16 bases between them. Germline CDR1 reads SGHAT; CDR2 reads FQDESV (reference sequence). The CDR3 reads CASSFADRWPYEQYF. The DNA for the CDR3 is TGTGCCAGCAGCTTCGCAGACCGATGGCCTTACGAGCAGTACTTC.

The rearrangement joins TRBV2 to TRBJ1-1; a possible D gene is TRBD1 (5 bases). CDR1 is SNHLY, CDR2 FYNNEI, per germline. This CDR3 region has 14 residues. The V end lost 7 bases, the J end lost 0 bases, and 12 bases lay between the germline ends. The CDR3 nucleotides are TGTGCCAGCACCCCTTGGGGGATGAACACTGAAGCTTTCTTT. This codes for CASTPWGMNTEAFF. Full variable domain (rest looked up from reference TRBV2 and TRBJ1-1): EPEVTQTPSHQVTQMGQEVILRCVPISNHLYFYWYRQILGQKVEFLVSFYNNEISEKSEIFDDQFSVERPDGSNFTLKIRSTKLEDSAMYFCASTPWGMNTEAFFGQGTRLTVV.

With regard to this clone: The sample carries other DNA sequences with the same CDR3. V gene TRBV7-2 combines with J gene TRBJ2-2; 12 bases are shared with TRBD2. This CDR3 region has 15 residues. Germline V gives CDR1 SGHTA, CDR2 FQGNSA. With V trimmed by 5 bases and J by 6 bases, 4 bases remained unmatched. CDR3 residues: CASSTLAGGSGELFF. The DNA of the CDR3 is TGTGCCAGCAGCACACTAGCGGGGGGTTCCGGGGAGCTGTTTTTT. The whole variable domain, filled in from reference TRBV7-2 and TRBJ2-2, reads GAGVSQSPSNKVTEKGKDVELRCDPISGHTALYWYRQSLGQGLEFLIYFQGNSAPDKSGLPSDRFSAERTGGSVSTLTIQRTQQEDSAVYLCASSTLAGGSGELFFGEGSRLTVL.

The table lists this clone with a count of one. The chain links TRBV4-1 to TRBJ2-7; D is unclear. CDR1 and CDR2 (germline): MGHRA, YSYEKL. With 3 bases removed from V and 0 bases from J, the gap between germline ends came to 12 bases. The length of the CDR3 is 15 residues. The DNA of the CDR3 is TGCGCCAGCAGCCATTGGATGGTCAGCTCCTACGAGCAGTACTTC. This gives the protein CASSHWMVSSYEQYF.

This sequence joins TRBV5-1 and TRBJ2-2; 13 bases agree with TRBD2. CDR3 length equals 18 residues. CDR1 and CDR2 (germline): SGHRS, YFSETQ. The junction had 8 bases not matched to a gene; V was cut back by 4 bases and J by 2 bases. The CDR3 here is CASSPRLAGGLNTGELFF. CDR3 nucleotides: TGCGCCAGCAGCCCCCGACTAGCGGGGGGTCTTAACACCGGGGAGCTGTTTTTT.